Given below is one T cell receptor (beta chain) in context. This clonotype was picked up a small number of times. The clone's antigen remains unknown. No base quality information exists; no much larger clone differs at one position. These data belong to a study of tumor-infiltrating lymphocytes in oesophageal squamous cell carcinoma (dated by TCRdb to 2016 to 2017). CDR1 SGHVS and CDR2 FNYEAQ were looked up in the germline V gene. The CDR3 has 12 amino acids, counting the end cysteine and phenylalanine. Only CDR3 DNA is held: 36 bases, read in frame from base 1. Library construction relied on PCR. For sequencing, an Illumina HiSeq 2000 was employed. TCRdb applied fastp at Q25 and MiXCR to the public reads, then kept only in-frame beta chains. Each entry merges the rows of one CDR3 protein and shows their most common DNA and genes. The sample table shows more than 15,000 distinct CDR3 sequences, and around 38% are seen once. The ten largest clones capture around an eighth of the sample.

The source of this sequence is a male donor with esophageal squamous cell carcinoma. Sequencing was done on a sample of normal esophageal tissue next to the tumor. Recombination joined TRBV7-6 with TRBJ2-3, with the D call tentatively TRBD1 or TRBD2, each fitting 6 bases. The J call is doubtful: the DNA matches TRBJ2-1 better. The DNA sequence reads TGTGCCAGCAGCAGGGGGGTCGATGAGCAGTTCTTC. It encodes CASSRGVDEQFF.